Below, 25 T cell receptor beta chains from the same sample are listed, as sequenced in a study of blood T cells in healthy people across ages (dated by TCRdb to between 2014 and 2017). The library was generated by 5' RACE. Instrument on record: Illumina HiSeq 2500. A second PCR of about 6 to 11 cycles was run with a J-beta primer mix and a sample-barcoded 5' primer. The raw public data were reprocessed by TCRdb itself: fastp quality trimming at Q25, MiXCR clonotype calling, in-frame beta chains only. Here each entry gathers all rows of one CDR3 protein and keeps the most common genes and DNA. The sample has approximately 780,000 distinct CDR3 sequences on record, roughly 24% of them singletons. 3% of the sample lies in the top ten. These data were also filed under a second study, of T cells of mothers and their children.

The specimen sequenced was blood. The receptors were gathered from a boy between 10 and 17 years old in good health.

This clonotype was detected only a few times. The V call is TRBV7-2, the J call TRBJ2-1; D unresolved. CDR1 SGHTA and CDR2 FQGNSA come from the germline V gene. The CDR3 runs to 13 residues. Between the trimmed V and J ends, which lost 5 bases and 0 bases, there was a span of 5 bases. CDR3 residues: CASSTHSYNEQFF. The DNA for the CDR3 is TGTGCCAGCAGCACGCACTCCTACAATGAGCAGTTCTTC.

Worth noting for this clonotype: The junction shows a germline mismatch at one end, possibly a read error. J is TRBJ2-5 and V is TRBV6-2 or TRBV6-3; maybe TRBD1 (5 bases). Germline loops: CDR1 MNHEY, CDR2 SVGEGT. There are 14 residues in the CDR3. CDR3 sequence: CASSYSLRQIEGFF. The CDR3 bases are TGTGCCAGCAGTTACTCATTACGACAGATCGAAGGGTTCTTC.

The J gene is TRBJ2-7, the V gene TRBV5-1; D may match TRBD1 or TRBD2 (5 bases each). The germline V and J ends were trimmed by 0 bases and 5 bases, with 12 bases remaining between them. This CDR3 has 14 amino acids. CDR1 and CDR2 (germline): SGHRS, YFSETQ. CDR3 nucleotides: TGCGCCAGCAGCTTGGGGGACGGGGACCACGAGCAGTACTTC. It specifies CASSLGDGDHEQYF. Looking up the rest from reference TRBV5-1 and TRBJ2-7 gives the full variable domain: KAGVTQTPRYLIKTRGQQVTLSCSPISGHRSVSWYQQTPGQGLQFLFEYFSETQRNKGNFPGRFSGRQFSNSRSEMNVSTLELGDSALYLCASSLGDGDHEQYFGPGTRLTVT.

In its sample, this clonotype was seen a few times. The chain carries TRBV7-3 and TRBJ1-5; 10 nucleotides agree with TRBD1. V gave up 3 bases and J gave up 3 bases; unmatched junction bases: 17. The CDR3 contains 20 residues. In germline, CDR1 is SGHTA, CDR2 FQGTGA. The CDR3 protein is CASSFHRTGGGKRDNQPQHF. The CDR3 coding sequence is TGTGCCAGCAGCTTCCATCGGACAGGGGGAGGGAAGAGGGACAATCAGCCCCAGCATTTT.

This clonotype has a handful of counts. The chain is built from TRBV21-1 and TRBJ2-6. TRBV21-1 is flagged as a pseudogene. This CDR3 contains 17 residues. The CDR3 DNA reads TGTGCCAGCAGCAAACACGCTTGCAGCTCTGGGGCCAACGTCCTGACTTTC. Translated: CASSKHACSSGANVLTF.

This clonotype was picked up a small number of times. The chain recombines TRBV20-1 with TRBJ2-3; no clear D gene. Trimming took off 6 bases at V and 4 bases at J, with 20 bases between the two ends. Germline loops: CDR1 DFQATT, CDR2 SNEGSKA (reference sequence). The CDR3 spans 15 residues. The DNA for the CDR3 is TGCAGTGCACCCCGGTTAGACCCGAGCCCAGATACGCAGTATTTT. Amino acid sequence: CSAPRLDPSPDTQYF.

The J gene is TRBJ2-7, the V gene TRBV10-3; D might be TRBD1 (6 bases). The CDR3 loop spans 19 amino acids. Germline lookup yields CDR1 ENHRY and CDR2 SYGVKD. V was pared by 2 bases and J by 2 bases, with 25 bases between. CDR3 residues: CAISEPPDGTGMGTYEQYF. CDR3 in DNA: TGTGCCATCAGTGAGCCCCCCGACGGTACAGGGATGGGGACCTACGAGCAGTACTTC.

The CDR3, as DNA: TGTGCCAGCATGTCCAGGGGGAGCACTAGCGGGGCCAGAGAGACCCAGTACTTC. Amino acids: CASMSRGSTSGARETQYF. The chain employs TRBV27 and TRBJ2-5; TRBD2 matches at 10 bases. Germline loops: CDR1 MNHEY, CDR2 SMNVEV (reference sequence). The CDR3 length is 18 residues. Losses at the gene ends were 7 bases for V and 4 bases for J; bases not matched to a gene: 18.

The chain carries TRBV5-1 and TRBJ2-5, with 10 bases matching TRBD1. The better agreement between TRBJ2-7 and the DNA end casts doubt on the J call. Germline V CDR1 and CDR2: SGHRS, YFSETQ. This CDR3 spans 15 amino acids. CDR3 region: CASSSGGTGAYEQYF. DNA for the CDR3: TGCGCCAGCAGCTCGGGCGGGACAGGGGCCTACGAGCAGTACTTC.

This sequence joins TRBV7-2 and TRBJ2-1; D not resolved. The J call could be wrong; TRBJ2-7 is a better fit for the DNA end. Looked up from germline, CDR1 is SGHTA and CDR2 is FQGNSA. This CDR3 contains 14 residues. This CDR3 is CASSFGRTNYEQYF. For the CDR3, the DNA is TGTGCCAGCAGCTTTGGTAGAACTAACTACGAGCAGTACTTC.

The CDR3 region has the DNA TGCGCCAGCAGCCTCTTAACAGGGGGCACCGGGGAGCTGTTTTTT. This codes for CASSLLTGGTGELFF. The chain combines TRBV5-1 with TRBJ2-2; 8 bases fit TRBD1. This CDR3 has 15 amino acids. Losses at the gene ends were 4 bases for V and 4 bases for J; bases not matched to a gene: 6. Germline values: CDR1 SGHRS, CDR2 YFSETQ.

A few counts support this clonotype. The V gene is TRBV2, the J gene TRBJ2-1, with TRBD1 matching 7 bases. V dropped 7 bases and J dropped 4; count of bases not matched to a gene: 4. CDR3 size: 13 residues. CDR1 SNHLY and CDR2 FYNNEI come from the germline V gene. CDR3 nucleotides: TGTGCCAGCATAGGGACAGCATACAATGAGCAGTTCTTC. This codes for CASIGTAYNEQFF.

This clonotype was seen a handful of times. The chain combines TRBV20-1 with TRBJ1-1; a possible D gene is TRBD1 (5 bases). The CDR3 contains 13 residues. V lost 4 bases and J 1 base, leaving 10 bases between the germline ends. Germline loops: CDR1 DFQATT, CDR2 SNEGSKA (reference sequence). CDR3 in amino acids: CSANSGQNTEAFF. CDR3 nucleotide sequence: TGCAGTGCTAACTCGGGGCAGAACACTGAAGCTTTCTTT.

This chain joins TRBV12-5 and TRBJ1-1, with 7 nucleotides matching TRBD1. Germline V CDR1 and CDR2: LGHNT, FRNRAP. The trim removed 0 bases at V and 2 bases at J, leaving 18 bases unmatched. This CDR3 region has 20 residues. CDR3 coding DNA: TGTGCTAGTGGTTTGGTACAAAGAGGTGGACTCGGACAGGTAAACACTGAAGCTTTCTTT. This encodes CASGLVQRGGLGQVNTEAFF.

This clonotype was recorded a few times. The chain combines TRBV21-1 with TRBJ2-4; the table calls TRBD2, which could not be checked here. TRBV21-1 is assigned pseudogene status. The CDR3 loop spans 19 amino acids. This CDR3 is CASSLRTFTKAVAKNIQYF. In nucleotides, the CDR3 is TGTGCCAGCAGCCTGCGGACTTTTACGAAGGCCGTAGCCAAAAACATTCAGTACTTC.

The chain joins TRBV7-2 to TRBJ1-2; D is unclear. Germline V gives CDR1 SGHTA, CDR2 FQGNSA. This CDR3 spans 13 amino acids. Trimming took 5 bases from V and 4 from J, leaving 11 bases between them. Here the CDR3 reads CASSLTKIYGYTF. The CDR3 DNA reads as TGTGCCAGCAGCCTAACTAAGATCTATGGCTACACCTTC.

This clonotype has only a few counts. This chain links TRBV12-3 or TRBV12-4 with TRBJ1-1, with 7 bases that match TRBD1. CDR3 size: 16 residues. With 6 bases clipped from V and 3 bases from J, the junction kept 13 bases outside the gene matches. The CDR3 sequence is CASSLDRRPWDTEAFF. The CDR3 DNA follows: TGTGCCAGCAGCCTGGACAGGCGACCGTGGGACACTGAAGCTTTCTTT.

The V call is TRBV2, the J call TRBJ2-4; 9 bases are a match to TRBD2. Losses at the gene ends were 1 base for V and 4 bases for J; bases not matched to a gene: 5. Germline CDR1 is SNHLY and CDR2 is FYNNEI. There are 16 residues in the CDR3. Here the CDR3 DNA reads TGTGCCAGCAGTGAAGTGCGCGGGAGGGCAAAAAACATTCAGTACTTC. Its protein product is CASSEVRGRAKNIQYF.

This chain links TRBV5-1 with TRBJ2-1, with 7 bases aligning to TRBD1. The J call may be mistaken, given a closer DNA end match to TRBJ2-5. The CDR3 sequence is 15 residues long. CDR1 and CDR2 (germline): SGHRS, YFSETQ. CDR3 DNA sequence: TGCGCCAGCAGCTTGGAGCCAGGGGGAACGGAGACCCAGTACTTC. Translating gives CASSLEPGGTETQYF.

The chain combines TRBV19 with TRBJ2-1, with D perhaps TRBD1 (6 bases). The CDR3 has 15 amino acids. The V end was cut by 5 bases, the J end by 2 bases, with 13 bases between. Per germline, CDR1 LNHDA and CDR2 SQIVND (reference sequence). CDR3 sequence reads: CASSPWTEAYNEQFF. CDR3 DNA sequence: TGTGCCAGTAGTCCATGGACAGAAGCCTACAATGAGCAGTTCTTC.

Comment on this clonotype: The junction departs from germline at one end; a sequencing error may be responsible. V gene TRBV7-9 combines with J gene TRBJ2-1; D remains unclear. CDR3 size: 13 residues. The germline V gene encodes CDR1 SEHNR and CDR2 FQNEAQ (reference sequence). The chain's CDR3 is CASSSDLYNEQFF. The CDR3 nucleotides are TGTGCCAGCAGCTCCGACCTCTACAACGAGCAGTTCTTC.

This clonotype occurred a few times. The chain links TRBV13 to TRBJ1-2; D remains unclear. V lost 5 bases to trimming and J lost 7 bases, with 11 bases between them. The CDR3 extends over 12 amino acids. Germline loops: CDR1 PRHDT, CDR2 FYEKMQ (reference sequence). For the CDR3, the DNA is TGTGCCAGCAGCGCCACCCTGGGTGGCTACACCTTC. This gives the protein CASSATLGGYTF.

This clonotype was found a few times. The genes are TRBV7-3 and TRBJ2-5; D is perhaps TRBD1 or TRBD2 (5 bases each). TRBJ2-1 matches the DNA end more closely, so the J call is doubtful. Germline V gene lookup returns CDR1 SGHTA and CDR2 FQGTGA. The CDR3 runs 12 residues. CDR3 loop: CASSSPGRGQFF. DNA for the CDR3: TGTGCCAGCAGCTCCCCGGGACGTGGGCAGTTCTTC.

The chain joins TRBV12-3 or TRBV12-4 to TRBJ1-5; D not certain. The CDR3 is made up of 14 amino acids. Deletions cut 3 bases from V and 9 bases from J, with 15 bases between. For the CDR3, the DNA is TGTGCCAGCAGTTTGGTTAGGACCGGAGGGCCCCAGCATTTT. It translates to CASSLVRTGGPQHF.

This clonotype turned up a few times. CDR3 protein: CASSLPGTSEYEQYF. The CDR3, as DNA: TGTGCCAGCAGCCTTCCCGGGACTAGCGAATACGAGCAGTACTTC. The chain has TRBV7-8 and TRBJ2-7, with TRBD2 matching 10 bases. The CDR3 spans 15 residues. Trimming at V came to 5 bases and at J to 4 bases, leaving 8 bases not matched to a gene. Germline V lookup: CDR1 SGHVS, CDR2 FQNEAQ.